The 21 T cell receptor beta chains presented below share a single source sample, sequenced in a study of cytomegalovirus exposure and HLA in healthy donors. PCR used 60 Vbeta primers and 13 Jbeta primers. Sequencing used immunoSEQ multiplex PCR; TCRdb keeps in-frame clones, though not all of them. Among about 120,000 clones listed, more than 55% were seen once. Sequenced: PBMCs. The source is a man younger than 35 in good health and CMV-seronegative.

V and J are TRBV14 and TRBJ2-6; 7 bases match TRBD1. Germline loops: CDR1 SGHDN, CDR2 FVKESK. CDR3 length equals 17 residues. The trim removed 1 base at V and 0 bases at J, leaving 3 bases unmatched. CDR3 DNA sequence: TGTGCCAGCAGCCAAGCCAGGGGGAGCTCTGGGGCCAACGTCCTGACTTTC. It is translated as CASSQARGSSGANVLTF.

The chain uses TRBV5-8 and TRBJ2-2; D not certain. Trimming removed 4 bases from V and 8 bases from J, with 12 bases in between. The CDR3 extends over 13 amino acids. Germline V gene lookup returns CDR1 SGHTS and CDR2 YDEGEE. In DNA, the CDR3 is TGTGCCAGCAGCCCCCTATTGAGAGGGGAGCTGTTTTTT. Its translation: CASSPLLRGELFF. Variable domain in full (rest from reference TRBV5-8 and TRBJ2-2): EAGVTQSPTHLIKTRGQQATLRCSPISGHTSVYWYQQALGLGLQFLLWYDEGEERNRGNFPPRFSGRQFPNYSSELNVNALELEDSALYLCASSPLLRGELFFGEGSRLTVL.

This clone showed up just a few times. This chain joins TRBV30 and TRBJ2-7, with D hard to call. The germline V and J ends were trimmed by 4 bases and 0 bases, with 25 bases remaining between them. CDR3 size: 18 residues. Germline-derived CDR1 and CDR2 are GTSNPN and SVGIG (reference sequence). CDR3 DNA: TGTGCCTGGACCCCCCGGGTCGGTCGCACCCTAGTCTCCTACGAGCAGTACTTC. This encodes CAWTPRVGRTLVSYEQYF.

The chain joins TRBV2 to TRBJ2-5; the match to TRBD2 covers 9 bases. Per the germline V gene, CDR1 is SNHLY and CDR2 is FYNNEI. V gave up 7 bases and J gave up 2 bases; unmatched junction bases: 8. This CDR3 spans 15 amino acids. This chain's CDR3 is CASTRSSGRQETQYF. The DNA of the CDR3 is TGTGCCAGCACCCGGAGTAGCGGGAGACAAGAGACCCAGTACTTC.

The chain links TRBV10-3 to TRBJ2-7; D is possibly TRBD2 (6 bases). Germline CDR1 and CDR2: ENHRY and SYGVKD. The CDR3 is 12 amino acids. Trimming cost V 8 bases and J 4 bases, with 12 bases left between them. DNA of the CDR3: TGTGCCATCGCGGCCGGGAGATACGAGCAGTACTTC. Protein product: CAIAAGRYEQYF.

This clone turned up a few times. The chain joins TRBV18 to TRBJ1-2; weak D call: TRBD1 (6 bases). Germline assignment: CDR1 KGHSH and CDR2 LQKENI. The CDR3 contains 14 residues. V gave up 4 bases and J gave up 2 bases, with 11 bases separating them. CDR3 bases: TGTGCCAGCTCACGCCTACAGGGAAACTATGGCTACACCTTC. Translation gives CASSRLQGNYGYTF.

The rearrangement joins TRBV28 to TRBJ1-1; possible D gene TRBD1, 6 bases. Germline V CDR1 and CDR2: MDHEN, SYDVKM. The CDR3 contains 14 residues. V lost 6 bases to trimming and J lost 2 bases, with 13 bases between them. The CDR3: CASSPGTPNTEAFF. The CDR3 DNA is TGTGCCAGCAGCCCCGGGACACCCAACACTGAAGCTTTCTTT.

This rearrangement joins TRBV7-8 to TRBJ2-7, with 9 bases aligning to TRBD1. The CDR3 is 14 residues long. V lost 6 bases, J lost 5 bases, and 8 bases stayed unmatched. Germline-derived CDR1 and CDR2 are SGHVS and FQNEAQ. CDR3 residues: CASRSGQGFHEQYF. CDR3 nucleotides: TGTGCCAGCAGGTCGGGACAGGGTTTCCACGAGCAGTACTTC.

The rearrangement links TRBV27 to TRBJ2-1; tentatively, D is TRBD1 (6 bases). The CDR3 length is 14 residues. CDR1 MNHEY and CDR2 SMNVEV come from the germline V gene (reference sequence). The V and J ends lost 2 bases and 5 bases respectively, with 10 bases between them. DNA of the CDR3: TGTGCCAGCAGTTTAATTTGGACAGACAATGAGCAGTTCTTC. It yields the protein CASSLIWTDNEQFF.

The chain joins TRBV5-1 to TRBJ2-1; possible D gene TRBD1, 5 bases. V lost 7 bases and J 7 bases, leaving 12 bases between the germline ends. The CDR3 is 12 amino acids. Germline-derived CDR1 and CDR2 are SGHRS and YFSETQ. CDR3 amino acids: CASFLQENEQFF. The CDR3 DNA follows: TGCGCCAGCTTCCTACAGGAGAATGAGCAGTTCTTC.

CDR3 sequence reads: CASSPGLAASYEQYF. The DNA of the CDR3 is TGCGCCAGCAGCCCAGGACTAGCGGCCTCCTACGAGCAGTACTTC. J is TRBJ2-7 and V is TRBV5-1; 10 nucleotides match TRBD2. This CDR3 is 15 amino acids long. Germline V gene lookup returns CDR1 SGHRS and CDR2 YFSETQ. V was pared by 4 bases and J by 0 bases, with 4 bases of the junction left unmatched.

The V call is TRBV18, the J call TRBJ2-7, with a tentative D call TRBD2 (6 bases). Germline V gene lookup returns CDR1 KGHSH and CDR2 LQKENI. The CDR3 is 13 amino acids. The V end was cut by 5 bases, the J end by 3 bases, with 11 bases between. Here the CDR3 reads CASSYTGSYEQYF. In DNA form, the CDR3 reads TGTGCCAGCTCATATACCGGGAGCTACGAGCAGTACTTC.

This clone was observed a few times. This chain uses TRBV7-7 with TRBJ2-7, with TRBD1 matching over 8 bases. The germline CDR1 and CDR2 sequences are SSHAT and FNYEAQ (reference sequence). V gave up 5 bases and J gave up 1 base; unmatched junction bases: 7. This CDR3 spans 15 amino acids. CDR3: CASSPRGQESYEQYF. In nucleotides, the CDR3 is TGTGCCAGCAGCCCCCGGGGACAGGAGTCCTACGAGCAGTACTTC.

The chain links TRBV7-9 to TRBJ2-1; D is perhaps TRBD1 (6 bases). This CDR3 contains 17 residues. Trimming took 5 bases from V and 0 from J, leaving 17 bases between them. Per the germline V gene, CDR1 is SEHNR and CDR2 is FQNEAQ (reference sequence). CDR3 region: CASSRTMQGFSYNEQFF. The CDR3 DNA follows: TGTGCCAGCAGCCGTACTATGCAGGGGTTCTCCTACAATGAGCAGTTCTTC.

This clone was found once. The V and J genes are TRBV9 and TRBJ2-3; 14 positions agree with TRBD2. The CDR3 consists of 16 residues. Germline CDR1 is SGDLS and CDR2 is YYNGEE. V shed 4 bases and J 4 bases; nucleotides not matched to a gene: 5. In DNA, the CDR3 is TGTGCCAGCAGCACTCGGACTAGCGGGGGGCCAGATACGCAGTATTTT. It encodes CASSTRTSGGPDTQYF.

J is TRBJ2-7 and V is TRBV13; no clear D gene. Germline V gives CDR1 PRHDT, CDR2 FYEKMQ (reference sequence). This CDR3 has 14 residues. V was pared by 3 bases and J by 2 bases, with 11 bases between. The CDR3 is CASSFGTVPYEQYF. Here the CDR3 DNA reads TGTGCCAGCAGCTTCGGTACAGTTCCCTACGAGCAGTACTTC.

V is TRBV27 and J is TRBJ1-5, with D possibly matching TRBD1 (6 bases). The CDR3 consists of 13 residues. V was cut by 3 bases and J by 4 bases, with 7 bases left in between. CDR1 MNHEY and CDR2 SMNVEV come from the germline V gene (reference sequence). CDR3 protein: CASSLQGNQPQHF. CDR3 DNA sequence: TGTGCCAGCAGTTTGCAGGGGAATCAGCCCCAGCATTTT.

The sample holds a few counts of this clone. J is TRBJ1-2 and V is TRBV30; D is uncertain. The CDR3 runs 11 residues. Trimming stripped 3 bases from V and 8 bases from J, with 10 bases between. Germline V gene lookup returns CDR1 GTSNPN and CDR2 SVGIG (reference sequence). CDR3 loop: CAWRVASGYTF. DNA for the CDR3: TGTGCCTGGAGAGTGGCCTCCGGCTACACCTTC. The full variable domain, rest sourced from reference TRBV30 and TRBJ1-2, is SQTIHQWPATLVQPVGSPLSLECTVEGTSNPNLYWYRQAAGRGLQLLFYSVGIGQISSEVPQNLSASRPQDRQFILSSKKLLLSDSGFYLCAWRVASGYTFGSGTRLTVV.

The CDR3 protein is CASSLGASVVSGELFF. The CDR3, as DNA: TGTGCCAGCAGCTTAGGGGCTAGCGTCGTTTCCGGGGAGCTGTTTTTT. The chain uses TRBV7-6 and TRBJ2-2; a weak D match, TRBD2 (6 bases). Germline V gene lookup returns CDR1 SGHVS and CDR2 FNYEAQ. The V end lost 1 base, the J end lost 6 bases, and 15 bases lay between the germline ends. The CDR3 has 16 amino acids.

The genes are TRBV29-1 and TRBJ2-7; no clear D. The ends were cut back, 5 bases at V and 4 bases at J, with 9 bases in the middle. Germline loops: CDR1 SQVTM, CDR2 ANQGSEA. CDR3 length: 11 amino acids. CDR3 nucleotides: TGCAGCGTTTTCCGCGAGTACGAGCAGTACTTC. Amino acid sequence: CSVFREYEQYF.

The J gene is TRBJ1-1, the V gene TRBV5-4; possibly TRBD1 for D (5 bases). Between the trimmed V and J ends, which lost 0 bases and 4 bases, there was a span of 16 bases. Germline CDR1 SGHNT, CDR2 YYREEE (reference sequence). The CDR3 length is 16 residues. CDR3 region: CASSLGAAPGGTEAFF. In DNA form, the CDR3 reads TGTGCCAGCAGCTTGGGGGCGGCACCCGGGGGCACTGAAGCTTTCTTT.